Sequencing of this T cell receptor beta chain was carried out in a study of OX40 agonist ivuxolimab in advanced cancers. Patients with a history of autoimmune disease or on systemic immunosuppression were excluded. On this clone: What it binds is unknown.

The CDR3 contains 13 residues. V dropped 3 bases and J dropped 7 bases, with 12 bases sitting between them. Germline V gene sequence: CDR1 MDHEN, CDR2 SYDVKM. The data were produced by immunoSEQ multiplex PCR, yet TCRdb's version contains in-frame clones alone and is incomplete. The sample contains 50,000 to 70,000 clones, approximately 86% of which appear only once. Notes on the study in general: Partial responders treated at 0.1-3.0 mg/kg exhibited clonal expansion among the lowest measured. Some of the nonresponding patients also showed low levels of normalized T-cell clonal expansion.

Here the sequenced sample was CD4+ or CD8+ T cells sorted from blood, taken in a trial of the OX40 agonist ivuxolimab. This TCR came from an adult with an advanced solid tumor such as melanoma, head and neck, liver or kidney cancer. This chain uses TRBV28 with TRBJ1-2, with D possibly being TRBD1 (5 bases). CDR3 in amino acids: CASSFSQASGYTF. The CDR3 DNA reads as TGTGCCAGCAGTTTTTCACAGGCTTCTGGCTACACCTTC.